Included here is one T cell receptor (beta chain) sequence, with context. Its antigen is as yet unknown. These data belong to a study of vaccination and CD4 T cells after COVID-19. Looking at the study overall: There were six male and four female convalescents, and two of them were Hispanic. Cellular stimulation was performed using overlapping spike peptides derived from SARS-CoV-2, HCoV-NL63, HCoV-OC43 and HCoV-229E.

As to treatment: approximately nine-day PBMC culture with coronavirus spike peptide pools or control peptides (ViraFEST assay). Half of the medium was exchanged for fresh IL-2 medium, first on day 3 and then on day 7. After removal of 3 bases from V and 4 bases from J, the junction contained 11 bases not matched to a gene. Germline values: CDR1 KGHDR, CDR2 SFDVKD. The CDR3 sequence is 16 residues long. The Oncomine TCR Beta short-read assay was applied to DNA of cultured CD4+ T cells. Investigators obtained genomic DNA by extraction from cultured CD4+ T cells. TCRdb reanalysed the PCR reads using MiXCR and keeps one entry per CDR3 protein. The data show about 9,600 distinct CDR3 sequences, 25% to 35% seen once.

The material was CD4+ T cells from blood, cultured in vitro, obtained after SARS-CoV-2 vaccination. The TCR comes from a human donor who had recovered from COVID-19. The rearrangement links TRBV24-1 to TRBJ2-7; TRBD1 agrees at 7 bases. The CDR3 DNA follows: TGTGCCACCAGTGATCCCGCGTCAGGGGGTGGTTACGAGCAGTACTTC. Its translation: CATSDPASGGGYEQYF.